This passage covers 10 T cell receptor beta chains from one sample sequenced in a study of glioma-infiltrating T cells. TCR alpha and beta CDR3 regions were amplified from RNA using iRepertoire nested multiplex PCR. A single record per CDR3 protein comes from TCRdb applying MiXCR to the multiplex PCR reads. The sample shows about 130,000 distinct CDR3 sequences, 20% to 25% of them seen only once. Sequencing was performed on glioma tissue, nonneoplastic brain tissue, or PBMCs (not recorded which). The receptors originated from a human donor with low-grade glioma or glioblastoma, undergoing nonglioma brain surgery, or in good health (not recorded which).

This clonotype was detected ten times or more. The chain uses TRBV27 and TRBJ1-2, with 8 bases aligning to TRBD1. The V segment lost 4 bases and the J segment 5 bases; nucleotides outside the gene matches: 6. This CDR3 spans 14 amino acids. CDR1 is MNHEY, CDR2 SMNVEV, per germline (reference sequence). The CDR3 coding sequence is TGTGCCAGCAGTTCAGGGGGCGCAGGGTATGGCTACACCTTC. Protein sequence: CASSSGGAGYGYTF.

This clonotype has ten or more counts. The V call is TRBV4-1, the J call TRBJ2-3, with D perhaps TRBD2 (5 bases). The V end was cut by 7 bases, the J end by 0 bases, with 14 bases between. CDR3 length equals 15 residues. Germline V gives CDR1 MGHRA, CDR2 YSYEKL. DNA for the CDR3: TGCGCCAGCAACCGGGGAGCGACTAGCACAGATACGCAGTATTTT. Its translation: CASNRGATSTDTQYF.

Note on this clonotype: The junction departs from germline at one end; a sequencing error may be responsible. This rearrangement joins TRBV7-2 to TRBJ1-3, with 7 bases matching TRBD1. Germline loops: CDR1 SGHTA, CDR2 FQGNSA. This CDR3 spans 16 amino acids. The CDR3 loop is CASSSTGPYSRNTIYF. The DNA for the CDR3 is TGCGCCAGCAGCTCGACAGGGCCATACTCTAGAAACACCATATATTTT.

With regard to this clonotype: Possible read error: a much larger clone is one base away. The V gene is TRBV20-1, the J gene TRBJ2-7, with TRBD2 matching over 11 bases. The germline CDR1 and CDR2 sequences are DFQATT and SNEGSKA (reference sequence). The CDR3 totals 12 residues. The CDR3 coding sequence is TGCAGTACTAGCGGGAGAGGTTACGAGCAGTACTTC. This gives the protein CSTSGRGYEQYF.

This clonotype has at least ten counts. The chain uses TRBV28 and TRBJ2-1, with 7 nucleotides matching TRBD1. Trimming removed 5 bases from V and 7 bases from J; junction bases left unmatched: 2. Germline loops: CDR1 MDHEN, CDR2 SYDVKM. This CDR3 is 12 amino acids long. CDR3 amino acids: CASSQQGNEQFF. The CDR3 nucleotides read TGTGCCAGCAGTCAACAGGGGAATGAGCAGTTCTTC. Full variable domain (outside the CDR3, taken from reference TRBV28 and TRBJ2-1): DVKVTQSSRYLVKRTGEKVFLECVQDMDHENMFWYRQDPGLGLRLIYFSYDVKMKEKGDIPEGYSVSREKKERFSLILESASTNQTSMYLCASSQQGNEQFFGPGTRLTVL.

This clonotype was observed at least ten times. The genes are TRBV20-1 and TRBJ2-5; 11 nucleotides align to TRBD2. The J segment lost 4 bases and the V segment lost 2 bases, leaving 6 bases of the junction unmatched. Germline V lookup: CDR1 DFQATT, CDR2 SNEGSKA (reference sequence). CDR3 length equals 15 residues. The CDR3 is CSARPGTSGGETQYF. The CDR3 DNA follows: TGCAGTGCTAGACCGGGGACTAGCGGAGGAGAGACCCAGTACTTC.

This clonotype was recorded a few times. V usage is TRBV19 and J usage is TRBJ2-1; 8 nucleotides match TRBD1. Germline V gene lookup returns CDR1 LNHDA and CDR2 SQIVND (reference sequence). The CDR3 is 16 residues long. V was pared by 3 bases and J by 1 base, with 5 bases of the junction left unmatched. CDR3 in DNA: TGTGCCAGTAGTATCGTTTGGGACAGGTCCTACAATGAGCAGTTCTTC. It translates to CASSIVWDRSYNEQFF.

With respect to this clonotype: A much larger clone differs from this one at a single base, so this may be a read error. The chain is built from TRBV7-9 and TRBJ1-1; 7 bases fit TRBD1. Per the germline V gene, CDR1 is SEHNR and CDR2 is FQNEAQ (reference sequence). The CDR3 is 13 amino acids. The CDR3 protein is CASSLRQGDDALF. The CDR3 coding sequence is TGTGCCAGCAGCCTAAGACAGGGCGACGACGCTCTCTTT.

This clonotype was recorded at least ten times. V and J are TRBV6-1 and TRBJ2-5; 8 positions agree with TRBD1. This CDR3 contains 14 residues. Trimming took 6 bases from V and 2 from J; bases not matched to a gene: 5. Germline CDR1 and CDR2: MNHNS and SASEGT. The CDR3 reads CASSPDRVQETQYF. The CDR3 bases are TGTGCCAGCAGCCCGGACAGGGTTCAAGAGACCCAGTACTTC.

As for this clonotype: The junction differs from germline at one of its ends, possibly a read error. The rearrangement uses TRBV10-2 and TRBJ2-5; perhaps TRBD2 as D (6 bases). The CDR3 loop spans 16 amino acids. Germline CDR1 WSHSY, CDR2 SAAADI. The CDR3 region is CASSELLFSGGETKYF. In nucleotides, the CDR3 is TGCGCCAGCAGTGAACTTCTGTTTAGCGGAGGAGAGACCAAGTACTTC.